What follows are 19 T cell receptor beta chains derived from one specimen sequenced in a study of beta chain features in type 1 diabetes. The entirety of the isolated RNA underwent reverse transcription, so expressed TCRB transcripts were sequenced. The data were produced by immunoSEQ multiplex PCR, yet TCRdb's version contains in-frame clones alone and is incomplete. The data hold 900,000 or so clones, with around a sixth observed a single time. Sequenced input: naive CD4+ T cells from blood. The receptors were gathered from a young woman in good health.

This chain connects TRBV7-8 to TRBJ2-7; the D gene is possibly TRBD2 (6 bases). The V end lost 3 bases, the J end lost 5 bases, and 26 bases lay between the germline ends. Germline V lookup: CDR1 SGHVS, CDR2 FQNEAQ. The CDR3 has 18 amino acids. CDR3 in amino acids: CASSFFFVSQGLLHEQYF. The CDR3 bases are TGTGCCAGCAGCTTTTTTTTCGTAAGCCAGGGACTCCTCCACGAGCAGTACTTC.

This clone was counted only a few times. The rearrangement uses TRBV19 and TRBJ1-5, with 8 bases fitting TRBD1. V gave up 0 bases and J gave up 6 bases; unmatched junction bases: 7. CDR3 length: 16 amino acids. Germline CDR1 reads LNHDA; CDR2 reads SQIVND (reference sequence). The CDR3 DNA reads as TGTGCCAGTAGTATAGATAACCAGGGGGCGGGTCAGCCCCAGCATTTT. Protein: CASSIDNQGAGQPQHF. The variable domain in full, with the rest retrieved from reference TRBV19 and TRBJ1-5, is DGGITQSPKYLFRKEGQNVTLSCEQNLNHDAMYWYRQDPGQGLRLIYYSQIVNDFQKGDIAEGYSVSREKKESFPLTVTSAQKNPTAFYLCASSIDNQGAGQPQHFGDGTRLSIL.

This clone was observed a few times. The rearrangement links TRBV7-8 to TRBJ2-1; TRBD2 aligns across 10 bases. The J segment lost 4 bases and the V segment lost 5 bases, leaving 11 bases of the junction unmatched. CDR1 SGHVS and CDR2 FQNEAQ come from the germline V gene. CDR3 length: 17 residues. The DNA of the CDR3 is TGTGCCAGCAGCCACGGTAGGGGACTAGCGAAATACAATGAGCAGTTCTTC. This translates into CASSHGRGLAKYNEQFF.

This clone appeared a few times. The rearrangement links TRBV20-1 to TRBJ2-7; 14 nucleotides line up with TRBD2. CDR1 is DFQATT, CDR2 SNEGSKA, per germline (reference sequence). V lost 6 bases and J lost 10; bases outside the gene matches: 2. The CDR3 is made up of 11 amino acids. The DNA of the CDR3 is TGCAGTGCGGGACTAGCGGGGGCTCAGTACTTC. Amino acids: CSAGLAGAQYF.

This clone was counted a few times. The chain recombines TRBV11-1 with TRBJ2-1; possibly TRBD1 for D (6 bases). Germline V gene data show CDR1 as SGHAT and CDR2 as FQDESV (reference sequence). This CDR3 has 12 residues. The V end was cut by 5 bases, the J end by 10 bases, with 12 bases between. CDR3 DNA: TGTGCCAGCAGCCCTTCCGGGACAGAGCAGTTCTTC. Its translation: CASSPSGTEQFF.

The CDR3, as DNA: TGTGCCAGCAGTCCGGGACAGAGAATAGAAAAACTGTTTTTT. This encodes CASSPGQRIEKLFF. The chain recombines TRBV28 with TRBJ1-4; 7 bases are shared with TRBD1. This CDR3 contains 14 residues. CDR1 is MDHEN and CDR2 is SYDVKM in the germline V gene. V dropped 5 bases and J dropped 8; count of bases not matched to a gene: 8.

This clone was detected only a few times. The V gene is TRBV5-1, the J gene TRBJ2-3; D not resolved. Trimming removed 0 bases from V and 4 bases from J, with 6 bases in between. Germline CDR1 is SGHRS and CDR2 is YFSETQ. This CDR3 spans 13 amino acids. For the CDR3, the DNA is TGCGCCAGCAGCTTGGCCGTGGCAGATACGCAGTATTTT. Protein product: CASSLAVADTQYF. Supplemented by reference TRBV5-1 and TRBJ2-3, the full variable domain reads KAGVTQTPRYLIKTRGQQVTLSCSPISGHRSVSWYQQTPGQGLQFLFEYFSETQRNKGNFPGRFSGRQFSNSRSEMNVSTLELGDSALYLCASSLAVADTQYFGPGTRLTVL.

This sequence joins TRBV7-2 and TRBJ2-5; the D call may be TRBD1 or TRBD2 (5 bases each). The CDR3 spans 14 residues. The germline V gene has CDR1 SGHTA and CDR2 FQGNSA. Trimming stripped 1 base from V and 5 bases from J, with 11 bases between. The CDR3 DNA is TGTGCCAGCAGCTTAGTGTGGGGGACGGAGACCCAGTACTTC. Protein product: CASSLVWGTETQYF.

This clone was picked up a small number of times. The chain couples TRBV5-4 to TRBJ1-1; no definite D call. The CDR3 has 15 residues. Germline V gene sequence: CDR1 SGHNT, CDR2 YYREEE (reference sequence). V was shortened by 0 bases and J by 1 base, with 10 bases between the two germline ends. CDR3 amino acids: CASSLANVGNTEAFF. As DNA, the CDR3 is TGTGCCAGCAGCTTGGCCAATGTTGGGAACACTGAAGCTTTCTTT.

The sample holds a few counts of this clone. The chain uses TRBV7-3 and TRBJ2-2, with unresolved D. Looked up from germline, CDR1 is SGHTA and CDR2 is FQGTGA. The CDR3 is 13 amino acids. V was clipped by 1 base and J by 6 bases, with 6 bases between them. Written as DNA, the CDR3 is TGTGCCAGCAGCTTAATTCACTCCGGGGAGCTGTTTTTT. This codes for CASSLIHSGELFF.

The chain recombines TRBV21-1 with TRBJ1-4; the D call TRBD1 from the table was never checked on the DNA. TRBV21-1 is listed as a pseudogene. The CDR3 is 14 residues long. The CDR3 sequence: CASSQGDMGEKLFF. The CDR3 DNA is TGTGCCAGCAGCCAGGGGGACATGGGGGAAAAACTGTTTTTT.

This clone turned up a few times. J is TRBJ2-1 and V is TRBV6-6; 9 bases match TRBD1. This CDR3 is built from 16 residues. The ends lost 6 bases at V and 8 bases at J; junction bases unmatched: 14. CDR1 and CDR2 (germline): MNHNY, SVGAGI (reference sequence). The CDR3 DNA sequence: TGTGCCAGCAGCCCCTGGAGACAGGGGGGATACGATGAGCAGTTCTTC. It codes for CASSPWRQGGYDEQFF.

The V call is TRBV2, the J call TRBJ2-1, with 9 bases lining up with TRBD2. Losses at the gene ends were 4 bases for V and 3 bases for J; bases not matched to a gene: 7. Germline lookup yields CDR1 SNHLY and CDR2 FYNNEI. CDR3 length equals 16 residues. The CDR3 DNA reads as TGTGCCAGCAGTGTAGAGGCTAGCGGGATCTACAATGAGCAGTTCTTC. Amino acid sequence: CASSVEASGIYNEQFF.

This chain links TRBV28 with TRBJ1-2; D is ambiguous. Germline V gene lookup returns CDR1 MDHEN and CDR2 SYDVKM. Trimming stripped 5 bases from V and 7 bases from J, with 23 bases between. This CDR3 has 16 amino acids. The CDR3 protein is CASSAPGGHHLGGYTF. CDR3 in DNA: TGTGCCAGCAGTGCCCCGGGCGGGCACCACCTCGGTGGCTACACCTTC.

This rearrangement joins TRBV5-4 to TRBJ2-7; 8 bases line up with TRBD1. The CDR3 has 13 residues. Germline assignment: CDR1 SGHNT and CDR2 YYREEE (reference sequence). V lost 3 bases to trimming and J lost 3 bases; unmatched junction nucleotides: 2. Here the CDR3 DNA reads TGTGCCAGCAGCTCGACAGGGGTCTACGAGCAGTACTTC. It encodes CASSSTGVYEQYF.

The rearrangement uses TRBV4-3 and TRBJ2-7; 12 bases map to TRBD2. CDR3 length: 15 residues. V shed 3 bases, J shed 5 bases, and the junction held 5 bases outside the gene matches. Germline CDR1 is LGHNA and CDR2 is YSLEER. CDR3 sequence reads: CASSHRLAGVNEQYF. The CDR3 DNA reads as TGCGCCAGCAGCCATAGACTAGCGGGAGTTAACGAGCAGTACTTC.

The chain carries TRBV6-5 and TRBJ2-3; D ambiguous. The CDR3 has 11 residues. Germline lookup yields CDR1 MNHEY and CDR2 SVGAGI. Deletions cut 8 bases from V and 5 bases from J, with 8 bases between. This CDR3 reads CASQAGDTQYF. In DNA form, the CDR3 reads TGTGCCAGCCAGGCTGGAGATACGCAGTATTTT.

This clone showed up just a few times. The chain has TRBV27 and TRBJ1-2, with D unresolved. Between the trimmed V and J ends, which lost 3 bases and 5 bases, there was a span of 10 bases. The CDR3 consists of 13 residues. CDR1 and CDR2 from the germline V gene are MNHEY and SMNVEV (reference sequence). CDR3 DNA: TGTGCCAGCAGTTTTGGCAGCAGTTATGGCTACACCTTC. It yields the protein CASSFGSSYGYTF.

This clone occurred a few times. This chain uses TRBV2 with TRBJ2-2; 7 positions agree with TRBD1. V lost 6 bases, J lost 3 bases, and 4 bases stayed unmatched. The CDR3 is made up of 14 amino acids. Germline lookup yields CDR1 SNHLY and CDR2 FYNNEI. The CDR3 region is CASSSGTDTGELFF. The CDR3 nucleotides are TGTGCCAGCAGCTCCGGGACAGACACCGGGGAGCTGTTTTTT.